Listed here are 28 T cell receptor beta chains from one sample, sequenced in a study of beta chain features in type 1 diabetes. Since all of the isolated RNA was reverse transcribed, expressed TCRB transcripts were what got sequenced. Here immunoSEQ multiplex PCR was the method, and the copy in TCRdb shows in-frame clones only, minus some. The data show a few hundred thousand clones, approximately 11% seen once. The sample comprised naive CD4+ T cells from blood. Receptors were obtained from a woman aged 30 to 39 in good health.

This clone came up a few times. CDR3: CATSREASGPTDTQYF. The CDR3 DNA sequence: TGTGCCACCAGCAGGGAGGCTAGCGGGCCCACAGATACGCAGTATTTT. The chain couples TRBV15 to TRBJ2-3; TRBD2 matches 8 bases. From germline, CDR1 is LNHNV and CDR2 YYDKDF (reference sequence). CDR3 size: 16 residues. Trimming at V came to 3 bases and at J to 2 bases, leaving 7 bases not matched to a gene.

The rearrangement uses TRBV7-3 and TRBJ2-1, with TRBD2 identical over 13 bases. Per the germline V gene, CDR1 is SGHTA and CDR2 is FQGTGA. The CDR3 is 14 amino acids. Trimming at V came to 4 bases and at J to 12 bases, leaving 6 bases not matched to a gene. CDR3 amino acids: CASSYGLAGDVQFF. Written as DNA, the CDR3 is TGTGCCAGCAGCTACGGACTAGCGGGAGATGTGCAGTTCTTC.

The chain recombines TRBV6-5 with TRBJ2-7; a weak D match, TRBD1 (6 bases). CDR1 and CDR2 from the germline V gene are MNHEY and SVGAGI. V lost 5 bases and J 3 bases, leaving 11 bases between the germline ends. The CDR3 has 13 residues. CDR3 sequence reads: CASSKDRFYEQYF. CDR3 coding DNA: TGTGCCAGCAGTAAGGACAGATTCTACGAGCAGTACTTC.

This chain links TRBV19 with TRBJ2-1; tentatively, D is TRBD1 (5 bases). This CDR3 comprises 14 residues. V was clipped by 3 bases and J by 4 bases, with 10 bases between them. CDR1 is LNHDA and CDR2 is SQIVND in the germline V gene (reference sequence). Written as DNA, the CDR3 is TGTGCCAGTAGTATTACTGACAGTTACAATGAGCAGTTCTTC. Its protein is CASSITDSYNEQFF. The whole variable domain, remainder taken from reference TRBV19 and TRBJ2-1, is DGGITQSPKYLFRKEGQNVTLSCEQNLNHDAMYWYRQDPGQGLRLIYYSQIVNDFQKGDIAEGYSVSREKKESFPLTVTSAQKNPTAFYLCASSITDSYNEQFFGPGTRLTVL.

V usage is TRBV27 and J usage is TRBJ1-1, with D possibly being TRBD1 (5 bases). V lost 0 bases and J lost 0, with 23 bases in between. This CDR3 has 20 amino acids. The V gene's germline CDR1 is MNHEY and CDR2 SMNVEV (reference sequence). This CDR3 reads CASSLSGPGWGSRLNTEAFF. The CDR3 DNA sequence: TGTGCCAGCAGTTTATCGGGTCCCGGGTGGGGCTCTCGGTTGAACACTGAAGCTTTCTTT.

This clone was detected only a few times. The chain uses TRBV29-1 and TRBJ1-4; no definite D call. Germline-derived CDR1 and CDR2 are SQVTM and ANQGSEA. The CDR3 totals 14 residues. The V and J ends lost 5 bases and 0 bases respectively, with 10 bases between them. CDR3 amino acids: CSVFVSATNEKLFF. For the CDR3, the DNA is TGCAGCGTTTTCGTCTCCGCAACTAATGAAAAACTGTTTTTT.

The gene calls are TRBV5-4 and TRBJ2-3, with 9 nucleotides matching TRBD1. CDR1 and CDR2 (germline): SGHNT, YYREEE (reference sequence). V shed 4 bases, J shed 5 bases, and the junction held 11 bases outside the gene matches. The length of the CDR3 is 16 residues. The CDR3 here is CASSPPPGQGGDTQYF. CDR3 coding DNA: TGTGCCAGCAGCCCGCCTCCGGGACAGGGAGGAGATACGCAGTATTTT.

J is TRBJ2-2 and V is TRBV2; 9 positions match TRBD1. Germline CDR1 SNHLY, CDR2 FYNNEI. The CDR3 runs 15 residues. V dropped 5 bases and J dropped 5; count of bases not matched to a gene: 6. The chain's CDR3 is CASSPGTGKTGELFF. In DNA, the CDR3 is TGTGCCAGCAGTCCCGGGACAGGGAAGACCGGGGAGCTGTTTTTT.

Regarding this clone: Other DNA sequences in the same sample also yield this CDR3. The CDR3 nucleotides are TGTGCCATCAGTGCGGGACTGGAGATCAGGACCGGGGAGCTGTTTTTT. It codes for CAISAGLEIRTGELFF. The chain is built from TRBV10-3 and TRBJ2-2, with a possible D match to TRBD2 (6 bases). V lost 4 bases to trimming and J lost 5 bases, with 17 bases between them. Germline V gives CDR1 ENHRY, CDR2 SYGVKD. The CDR3 extends over 16 amino acids.

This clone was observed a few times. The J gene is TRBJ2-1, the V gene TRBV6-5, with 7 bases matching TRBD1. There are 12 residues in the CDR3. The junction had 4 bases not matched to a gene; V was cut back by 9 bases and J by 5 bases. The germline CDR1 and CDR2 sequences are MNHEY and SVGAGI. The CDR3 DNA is TGTGCCAGTGGGGACAGAAACAATGAGCAGTTCTTC. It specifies CASGDRNNEQFF.

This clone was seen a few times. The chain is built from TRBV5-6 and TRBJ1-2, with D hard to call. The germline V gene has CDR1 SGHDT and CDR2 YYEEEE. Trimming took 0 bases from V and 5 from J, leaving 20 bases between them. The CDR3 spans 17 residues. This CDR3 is CASSLDSRHRSGYGYTF. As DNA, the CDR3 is TGTGCCAGCAGCTTGGATTCTCGTCACAGAAGTGGTTATGGCTACACCTTC.

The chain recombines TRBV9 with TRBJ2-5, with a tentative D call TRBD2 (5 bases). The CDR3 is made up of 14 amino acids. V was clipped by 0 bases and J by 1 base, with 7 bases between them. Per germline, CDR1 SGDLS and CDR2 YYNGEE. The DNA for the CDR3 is TGTGCCAGCAGCGTAGGAGGGCTCCAAGAGACCCAGTACTTC. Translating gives CASSVGGLQETQYF.

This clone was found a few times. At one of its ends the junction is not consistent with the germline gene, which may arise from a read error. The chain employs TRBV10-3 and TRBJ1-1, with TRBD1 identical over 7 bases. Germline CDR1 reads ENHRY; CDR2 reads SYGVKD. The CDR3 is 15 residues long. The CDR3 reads CAISDGGRGNAEAFF. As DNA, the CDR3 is TGTGCCATCAGTGATGGTGGCAGGGGGAACGCTGAAGCTTTCTTT.

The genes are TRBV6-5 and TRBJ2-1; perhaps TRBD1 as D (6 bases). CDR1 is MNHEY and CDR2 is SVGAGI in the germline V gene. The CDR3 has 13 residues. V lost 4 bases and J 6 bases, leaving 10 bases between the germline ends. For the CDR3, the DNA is TGTGCCAGCAGTTCCATCAGGGGCAATGAGCAGTTCTTC. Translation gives CASSSIRGNEQFF.

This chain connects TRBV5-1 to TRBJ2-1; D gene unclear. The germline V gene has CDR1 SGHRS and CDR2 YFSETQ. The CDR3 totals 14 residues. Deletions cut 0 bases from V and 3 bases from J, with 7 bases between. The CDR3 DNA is TGCGCCAGCAGCTTGGTAGTCCTCTACAATGAGCAGTTCTTC. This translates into CASSLVVLYNEQFF.

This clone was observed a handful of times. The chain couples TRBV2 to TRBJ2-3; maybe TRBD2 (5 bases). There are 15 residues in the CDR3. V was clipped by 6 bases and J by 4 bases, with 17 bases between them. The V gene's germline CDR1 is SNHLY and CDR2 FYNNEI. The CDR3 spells CASRMQAVTADTQYF. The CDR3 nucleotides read TGTGCCAGCAGGATGCAAGCGGTCACGGCAGATACGCAGTATTTT.

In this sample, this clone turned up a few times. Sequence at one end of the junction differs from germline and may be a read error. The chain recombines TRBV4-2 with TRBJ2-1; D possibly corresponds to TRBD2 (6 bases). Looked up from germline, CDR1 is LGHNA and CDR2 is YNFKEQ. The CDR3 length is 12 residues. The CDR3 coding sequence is TGTGCCAGCAGCCAAGATGATAGCGGAACGATCTTC. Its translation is CASSQDDSGTIF.

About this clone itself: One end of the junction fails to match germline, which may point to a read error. CDR3 nucleotide sequence: TGTGCCAGCAGGACCAGGACAGGGTCCTTCGAGCAGTACTTC. Protein product: CASRTRTGSFEQYF. This rearrangement joins TRBV27 to TRBJ2-7, with 8 positions matching TRBD1. Germline-derived CDR1 and CDR2 are MNHEY and SMNVEV (reference sequence). CDR3 length: 14 amino acids.

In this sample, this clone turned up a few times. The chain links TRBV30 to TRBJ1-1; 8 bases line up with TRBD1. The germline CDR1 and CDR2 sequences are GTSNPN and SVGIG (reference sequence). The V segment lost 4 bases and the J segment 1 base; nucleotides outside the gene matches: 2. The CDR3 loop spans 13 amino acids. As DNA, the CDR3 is TGTGCCTGGATGGGACAGGCGAACACTGAAGCTTTCTTT. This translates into CAWMGQANTEAFF.

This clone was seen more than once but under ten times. The CDR3 sequence is CASSRRGNEQFF. As DNA, the CDR3 is TGTGCCAGTAGTAGACGAGGGAATGAGCAGTTCTTC. The chain has TRBV19 and TRBJ2-1; maybe TRBD2 (5 bases). V lost 4 bases and J lost 7, with 8 bases in between. The CDR3 is made up of 12 amino acids. Germline CDR1 is LNHDA and CDR2 is SQIVND (reference sequence).

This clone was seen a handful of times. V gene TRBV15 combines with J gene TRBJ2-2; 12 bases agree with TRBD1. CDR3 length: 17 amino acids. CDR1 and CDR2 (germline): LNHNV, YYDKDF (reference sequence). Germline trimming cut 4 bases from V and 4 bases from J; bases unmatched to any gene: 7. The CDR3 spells CATSKRAGQGATGELFF. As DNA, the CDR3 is TGTGCCACCAGCAAAAGGGCGGGACAGGGGGCCACCGGGGAGCTGTTTTTT.

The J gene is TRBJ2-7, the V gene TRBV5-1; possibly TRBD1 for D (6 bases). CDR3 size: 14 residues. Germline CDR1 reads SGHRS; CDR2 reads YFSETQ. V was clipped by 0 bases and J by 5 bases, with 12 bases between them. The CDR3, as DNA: TGCGCCAGCAGCTTGGGGCAGGGGTTCCACGAGCAGTACTTC. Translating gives CASSLGQGFHEQYF. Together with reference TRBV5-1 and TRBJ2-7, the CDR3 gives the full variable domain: KAGVTQTPRYLIKTRGQQVTLSCSPISGHRSVSWYQQTPGQGLQFLFEYFSETQRNKGNFPGRFSGRQFSNSRSEMNVSTLELGDSALYLCASSLGQGFHEQYFGPGTRLTVT.

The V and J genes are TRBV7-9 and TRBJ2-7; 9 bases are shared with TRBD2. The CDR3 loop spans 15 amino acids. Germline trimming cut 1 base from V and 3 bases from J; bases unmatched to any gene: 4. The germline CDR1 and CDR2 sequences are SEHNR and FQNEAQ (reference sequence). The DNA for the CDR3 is TGTGCCAGCAGCTTAGAGCGGGGGGCTCGCTACGAGCAGTACTTC. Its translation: CASSLERGARYEQYF.

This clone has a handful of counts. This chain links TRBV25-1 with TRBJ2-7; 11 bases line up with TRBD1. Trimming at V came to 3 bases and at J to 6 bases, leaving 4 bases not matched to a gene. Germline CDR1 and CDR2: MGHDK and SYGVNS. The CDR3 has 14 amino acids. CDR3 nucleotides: TGTGCCAGCAGTGACCAAGGGACAGGGGGCGAGCAGTACTTC. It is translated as CASSDQGTGGEQYF.

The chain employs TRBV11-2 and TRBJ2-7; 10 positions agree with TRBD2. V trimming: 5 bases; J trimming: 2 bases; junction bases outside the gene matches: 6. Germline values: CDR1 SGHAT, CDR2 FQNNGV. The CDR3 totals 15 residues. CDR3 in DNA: TGTGCCAGCAGCCCGGAAGCGGGAGGGCCCTACGAGCAGTACTTC. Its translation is CASSPEAGGPYEQYF.

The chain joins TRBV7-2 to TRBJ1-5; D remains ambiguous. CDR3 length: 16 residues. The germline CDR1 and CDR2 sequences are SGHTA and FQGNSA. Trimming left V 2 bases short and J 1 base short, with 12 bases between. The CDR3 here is CASSLNSPGSNQPQHF. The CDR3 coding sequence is TGTGCCAGCAGCTTAAATTCGCCGGGAAGCAATCAGCCCCAGCATTTT.

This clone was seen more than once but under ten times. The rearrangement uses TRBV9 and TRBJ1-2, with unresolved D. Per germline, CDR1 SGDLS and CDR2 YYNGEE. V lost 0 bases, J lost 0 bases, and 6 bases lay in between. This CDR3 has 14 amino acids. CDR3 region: CASSVGDSNYGYTF. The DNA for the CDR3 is TGTGCCAGCAGCGTAGGAGATTCTAACTATGGCTACACCTTC.

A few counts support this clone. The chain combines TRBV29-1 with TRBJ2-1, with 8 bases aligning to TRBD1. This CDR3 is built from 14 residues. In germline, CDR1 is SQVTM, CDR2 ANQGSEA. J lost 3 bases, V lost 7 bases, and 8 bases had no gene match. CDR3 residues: CSASGTGVYNEQFF. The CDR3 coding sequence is TGCAGCGCCTCCGGGACAGGAGTCTACAATGAGCAGTTCTTC.